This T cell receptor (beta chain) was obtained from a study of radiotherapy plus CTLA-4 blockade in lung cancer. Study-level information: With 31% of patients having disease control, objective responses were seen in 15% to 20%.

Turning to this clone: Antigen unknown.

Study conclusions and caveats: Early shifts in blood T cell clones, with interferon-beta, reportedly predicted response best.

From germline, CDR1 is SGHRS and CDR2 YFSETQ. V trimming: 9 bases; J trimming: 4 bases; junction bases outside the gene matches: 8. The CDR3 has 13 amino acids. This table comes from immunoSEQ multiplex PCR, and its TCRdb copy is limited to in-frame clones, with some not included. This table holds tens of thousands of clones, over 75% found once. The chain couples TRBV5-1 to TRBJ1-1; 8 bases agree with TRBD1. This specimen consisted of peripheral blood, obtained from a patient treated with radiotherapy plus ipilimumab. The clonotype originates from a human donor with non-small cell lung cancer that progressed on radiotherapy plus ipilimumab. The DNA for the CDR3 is TGCGCCACCCAAGAAGGGACAGGCACTGAAGCTTTCTTT. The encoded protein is CATQEGTGTEAFF.